A single TCR beta chain is shown here with its context. The CDR3 covers 13 residues. V lost 2 bases to trimming and J lost 0 bases, with 5 bases between them. Germline V gives CDR1 SGDLS, CDR2 YYNGEE. Here immunoSEQ multiplex PCR was the method, and the copy in TCRdb shows in-frame clones only, minus some. The sample consists of about 280,000 clones, about 83% of them appearing once. The data derive from a study of blood T cell repertoires in COVID-19. On the study more broadly: Whether acute or convalescent, the COVID-19 samples came from the United States, Italy and Spain.

Specimen: peripheral blood. The receptor's source is a woman in her fifties or sixties who had recovered from COVID-19. The rearrangement links TRBV9 to TRBJ1-1, with D unclear. CDR3 DNA: TGTGCCAGCAGCGTTCACTTGAACACTGAAGCTTTCTTT. Amino acids: CASSVHLNTEAFF.